A selection of T cell receptor beta chains follows, all from one sample in a study of T cell repertoires in cytomegalovirus infection. MiXCR, run by TCRdb on the reads, gives a single entry per CDR3 protein. Here the sample spans about half a million distinct CDR3 sequences, roughly a third being singletons. Their antigen targets remain unknown. This material consisted of cultured PBMCs, taken from culture after CMV antigen stimulation. These receptor sequences come from a human donor in good health (CMV status not recorded). Some clones in this sample may be carry-over from other donors' samples. The CDR3 runs from the conserved cysteine through the conserved F or W. A D gene is named only where the DNA matches it firmly. Rows may omit the clone size; those that give it use once, few, many or a size class.

J gene	CDR3 length	V gene	D gene	clone size	CDR3 DNA	CDR3 protein
TRBJ2-3	14	TRBV7-2	NA	many	TGTGCCAGCAGCTTAACCCAATACACAGATACGCAGTATTTT	CASSLTQYTDTQYF
TRBJ1-1	14	TRBV27	NA	few	TGTGCCAGCAGAACAAGGCCGACAGGCACTGAAGCTTTCTTT	CASRTRPTGTEAFF
TRBJ2-3	14	TRBV5-1	NA	NA	TGCGCCAGCAGCTTGGGACTAGTTAGGGATACGCAGTATTTT	CASSLGLVRDTQYF
TRBJ2-3	16	TRBV6-4	TRBD2	NA	TGTGCCAGCAGACCACTAGCGGGAGGGTCGACAGATACGCAGTATTTT	CASRPLAGGSTDTQYF
TRBJ2-1	17	TRBV12-3/TRBV12-4	NA	NA	TGTGCCAGCAGTTTATATAAGACCATGAGCTCCTACAATGAGCAGTTCTTC	CASSLYKTMSSYNEQFF
TRBJ1-5	15	TRBV12-3/TRBV12-4	TRBD1	NA	TGTGCCAGCAGGTCCACAGGGGGCCTTAATCAGCCCCAGCATTTT	CASRSTGGLNQPQHF
TRBJ2-2	15	TRBV10-3	TRBD2	NA	TGTGCCATCCAGCTGGCGGGAGGGCCCACCGGGGAGCTGTTTTTT	CAIQLAGGPTGELFF
TRBJ2-1	16	TRBV11-2	NA	NA	TGTGCCAGCAGCTTCGCAGGGCGAGCCTCCTACAATGAGCAGTTCTTC	CASSFAGRASYNEQFF
TRBJ2-1	16	TRBV24-1	TRBD2	NA	TGTGCCACCAGTGCTAATAGCGGGAGGTTTTACAATGAGCAGTTCTTC	CATSANSGRFYNEQFF
TRBJ2-3	16	TRBV7-2	NA	few	TGTGCCACCCGGCCGGGACCACGTGTTGGCGCAGATACGCAGTATTTT	CATRPGPRVGADTQYF
TRBJ2-3	14	TRBV20-1	NA	few	TGCAGTGCTAGTTGGGGTGAACCCACAGATACGCAGTATTTT	CSASWGEPTDTQYF
TRBJ2-1	17	TRBV29-1	TRBD2	NA	TGCAGCGTTCAAGGACTAGTGGGGACCTACTCCTACAATGAGCAGTTCTTC	CSVQGLVGTYSYNEQFF
TRBJ2-3	15	TRBV10-3	NA	NA	TGTGCCATCAGCCAACTGGGACTTAGCACAGATACGCAGTATTTT	CAISQLGLSTDTQYF
TRBJ2-7	14	TRBV6-1	NA	NA	TGTGCCAGCAGTGAAGCCAGAGGTTTCTACGAGCAGTACTTC	CASSEARGFYEQYF
TRBJ2-5	13	TRBV10-2	NA	NA	TGCGCCAGCAGTGAGCCCGGTCACGGGACCCAGTACTTC	CASSEPGHGTQYF
TRBJ1-1	14	TRBV7-2	NA	many	TGTGCCAGCAGCCCCCCCATTCGAAACACTGAAGCTTTCTTT	CASSPPIRNTEAFF
TRBJ1-1	14	TRBV7-2	TRBD1	few	TGTGCCAGCAGCCCAGGACAGGGGGAGACTGAAGCTTTCTTT	CASSPGQGETEAFF
TRBJ1-2	16	TRBV7-9	NA	NA	TGTGCCAGCAGCTCCAGACAGGATTTAGCTAACTATGGCTACACCTTC	CASSSRQDLANYGYTF
TRBJ2-1	14	TRBV29-1	TRBD2	few	TGCAGCGTTGGACCAAGCGGGGTTTACAATGAGCAGTTCTTC	CSVGPSGVYNEQFF
TRBJ2-1	17	TRBV19	NA	NA	TGTGCCACCCAGAGGGGGGGAGCGGGAATCTCCTACAATGAGCAGTTCTTC	CATQRGGAGISYNEQFF
TRBJ2-1	16	TRBV12-3/TRBV12-4	NA	NA	TGTGCCAGCAGTTCCCTCGTCCCGGGAGCCCTGAATGAGCAGTTCTTC	CASSSLVPGALNEQFF
TRBJ2-3	15	TRBV7-2	TRBD2	NA	TGTGCCAGCAGCTTAGATGGCGGGAGATCAGATACGCAGTATTTT	CASSLDGGRSDTQYF